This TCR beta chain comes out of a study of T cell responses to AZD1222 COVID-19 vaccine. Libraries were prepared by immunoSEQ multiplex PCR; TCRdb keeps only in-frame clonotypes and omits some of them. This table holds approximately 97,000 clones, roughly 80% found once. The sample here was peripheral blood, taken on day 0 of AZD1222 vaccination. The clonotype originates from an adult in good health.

As DNA, the CDR3 is TGTGCCACCAGTGATCCAACAGGGGCCCCCTACAATGAGCAGTTCTTC. Protein: CATSDPTGAPYNEQFF. The chain recombines TRBV24-1 with TRBJ2-1, with TRBD1 identical over 7 bases. Germline assignment: CDR1 KGHDR and CDR2 SFDVKD. V lost 3 bases, J lost 2 bases, and 6 bases stayed unmatched. CDR3 size: 16 residues.